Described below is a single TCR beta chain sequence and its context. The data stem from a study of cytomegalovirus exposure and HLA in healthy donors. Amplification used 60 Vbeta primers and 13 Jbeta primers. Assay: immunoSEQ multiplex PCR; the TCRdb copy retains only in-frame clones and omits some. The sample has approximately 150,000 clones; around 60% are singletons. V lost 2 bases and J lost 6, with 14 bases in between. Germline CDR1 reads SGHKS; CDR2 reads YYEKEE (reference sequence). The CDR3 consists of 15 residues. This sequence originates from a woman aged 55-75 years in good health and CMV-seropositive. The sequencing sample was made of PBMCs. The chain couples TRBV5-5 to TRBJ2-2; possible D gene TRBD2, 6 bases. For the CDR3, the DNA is TGTGCCAGCAGCTTATACGGGAGTTGGTCCGGGGAGCTGTTTTTT. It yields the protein CASSLYGSWSGELFF.